What follows are 27 T cell receptor beta chains derived from one specimen sequenced in a study of shared clonotypes between healthy human individuals. Sequencing was performed with immunoSEQ multiplex PCR; in TCRdb, only in-frame clones are kept and a portion is missing. The table records 110,000 or so clones, about 70% of them present only once. Input material: memory CD8+ T cells sorted from blood. Subset in this sample: CD45RO+ cells pooled with CCR7-negative TemRA cells. These receptors were collected from a woman under 40 in good health.

The chain carries TRBV27 and TRBJ2-7; TRBD1 matches 10 bases. This CDR3 is 17 amino acids long. Germline V CDR1 and CDR2: MNHEY, SMNVEV (reference sequence). J was trimmed by 4 bases and V by 5 bases; bases with no gene match: 14. The CDR3 DNA sequence: TGTGCCAGCAGTCCCGTCGGGACAGGGGAGGTTCTATACGAGCAGTACTTC. As protein: CASSPVGTGEVLYEQYF.

Details on this clone: It differs at one base from a far larger clone, so likely a read error. This chain's CDR3 is CASSPHPPYKQYF. The CDR3 nucleotides are TGTGCCAGCAGTCCGCACCCACCCTACAAGCAGTACTTC. The chain couples TRBV27 to TRBJ2-7; D uncertain. This CDR3 contains 13 residues. Germline V gene data show CDR1 as MNHEY and CDR2 as SMNVEV (reference sequence).

This sequence joins TRBV5-3 and TRBJ2-7; D might be TRBD1 (5 bases). TRBV5-3 carries the ORF label, with uncertain function. CDR3 length equals 14 residues. V was pared by 1 base and J by 5 bases, with 13 bases between. The CDR3 sequence is CARSLLGAAHEQYF. Here the CDR3 DNA reads TGTGCCAGAAGCTTGTTAGGGGCGGCCCACGAGCAGTACTTC.

The chain's CDR3 is CASSPGGFYGYTF. The CDR3 nucleotides read TGTGCCAGCAGCCCCGGTGGCTTCTATGGCTACACCTTC. The V call is TRBV11-2, the J call TRBJ1-2; D remains ambiguous. Germline CDR1 SGHAT, CDR2 FQNNGV. The length of the CDR3 is 13 residues. V was clipped by 5 bases and J by 4 bases, with 11 bases between them. The full variable domain, completed using reference TRBV11-2 and TRBJ1-2, is EAGVAQSPRYKIIEKRQSVAFWCNPISGHATLYWYQQILGQGPKLLIQFQNNGVVDDSQLPKDRFSAERLKGVDSTLKIQPAKLEDSAVYLCASSPGGFYGYTFGSGTRLTVV.

The rearrangement links TRBV28 to TRBJ1-1; a possible D gene is TRBD1 (5 bases). Germline V gene sequence: CDR1 MDHEN, CDR2 SYDVKM. Trimming removed 11 bases at V and 5 bases at J, with 24 bases between. The CDR3 is 15 amino acids. In DNA, the CDR3 is TGTGCCCCCCGAGTTTGGTCACCCTGGGGGACTGAAGCTTTCTTT. Translated: CAPRVWSPWGTEAFF.

The DNA for the CDR3 is TGTGCCACCAGCAGAGTTATCGGGATAAGTGGCGGGGAGCTGTTTTTT. Translation: CATSRVIGISGGELFF. V is TRBV15 and J is TRBJ2-2; possibly TRBD2 for D (5 bases). V lost 1 base, J lost 7 bases, and 16 bases lay in between. The CDR3 runs 16 residues. The germline V gene has CDR1 LNHNV and CDR2 YYDKDF (reference sequence). Using reference TRBV15 and TRBJ2-2 for the parts outside the CDR3, the full variable domain is DAMVIQNPRYQVTQFGKPVTLSCSQTLNHNVMYWYQQKSSQAPKLLFHYYDKDFNNEADTPDNFQSRRPNTSFCFLDIRSPGLGDTAMYLCATSRVIGISGGELFFGEGSRLTVL.

The genes are TRBV27 and TRBJ1-2; D uncertain. Germline V CDR1 and CDR2: MNHEY, SMNVEV (reference sequence). The germline V and J ends were trimmed by 5 bases and 3 bases, with 13 bases remaining between them. The CDR3 is 14 residues long. CDR3 sequence (DNA): TGTGCCAGCAGTCTCGACTCCGCCTACTATGGCTACACCTTC. This sequence encodes CASSLDSAYYGYTF.

This clone was found a few times. The genes are TRBV19 and TRBJ2-7, with D unresolved. Trimming took 10 bases from V and 2 from J, leaving 18 bases between them. This CDR3 has 14 amino acids. Germline V lookup: CDR1 LNHDA, CDR2 SQIVND (reference sequence). This CDR3 reads CATTDQHSAYEQYF. CDR3 DNA sequence: TGTGCCACGACTGACCAGCACAGTGCCTACGAGCAGTACTTC.

V gene TRBV5-6 combines with J gene TRBJ2-7; D is uncertain. CDR1 SGHDT and CDR2 YYEEEE come from the germline V gene. CDR3 length: 11 residues. Between the trimmed V and J ends, which lost 4 bases and 2 bases, there was a span of 4 bases. DNA of the CDR3: TGTGCCAGCAGCGGCACCTACGAGCAGTACTTC. As protein: CASSGTYEQYF.

The V and J genes are TRBV5-4 and TRBJ1-2; 10 nucleotides align to TRBD1. Per germline, CDR1 SGHNT and CDR2 YYREEE (reference sequence). The CDR3 runs to 14 residues. V lost 3 bases and J lost 8; bases outside the gene matches: 7. The CDR3 loop reads CASSWDRGGEGYTF. CDR3 DNA sequence: TGTGCCAGCAGCTGGGACAGGGGAGGAGAAGGCTACACCTTC.

This clone was recorded once. Given a far larger clone just one base away, this is likely a sequencing read error. The sample carries other DNA sequences with the same CDR3. The chain recombines TRBV4-1 with TRBJ2-7, with 7 nucleotides matching TRBD2. Losses at the gene ends were 5 bases for V and 6 bases for J; bases not matched to a gene: 16. This CDR3 is built from 16 residues. Germline assignment: CDR1 MGHRA and CDR2 YSYEKL. Here the CDR3 reads CASSLLAGVGVGEQYF. The CDR3 nucleotides are TGCGCCAGCAGCTTACTTGCGGGAGTAGGGGTGGGCGAGCAGTACTTC.

The chain employs TRBV5-1 and TRBJ2-3; 11 bases fit TRBD2. The V gene end was trimmed by 4 bases and the J gene end by 0 bases; junction bases not matched to a gene: 7. CDR3 length: 17 residues. Germline V CDR1 and CDR2: SGHRS, YFSETQ. The CDR3 coding sequence is TGCGCCAGCAGCGCCGGGACTAGCGGTTCTAGCACAGATACGCAGTATTTT. This encodes CASSAGTSGSSTDTQYF.

This rearrangement joins TRBV5-4 to TRBJ1-1; D ambiguous. Per the germline V gene, CDR1 is SGHNT and CDR2 is YYREEE (reference sequence). V lost 4 bases to trimming and J lost 6 bases, with 13 bases between them. The CDR3 sequence is 13 residues long. The CDR3 coding sequence is TGTGCCAGCAGCCCGCCGGGTCTGCCTGAAGCTTTCTTT. This gives the protein CASSPPGLPEAFF. Full variable domain (outside the CDR3, taken from reference TRBV5-4 and TRBJ1-1): ETGVTQSPTHLIKTRGQQVTLRCSSQSGHNTVSWYQQALGQGPQFIFQYYREEENGRGNFPPRFSGLQFPNYSSELNVNALELDDSALYLCASSPPGLPEAFFGQGTRLTVV.

The chain uses TRBV28 and TRBJ2-1; 7 bases are a match to TRBD1. The trim removed 4 bases at V and 4 bases at J, leaving 13 bases unmatched. This CDR3 has 17 amino acids. The V gene's germline CDR1 is MDHEN and CDR2 SYDVKM. The CDR3 DNA reads TGTGCCAGCAGTTGGGAATCGACAGGGAGAGTATACAATGAGCAGTTCTTC. Its protein is CASSWESTGRVYNEQFF.

V gene TRBV18 combines with J gene TRBJ2-1, with TRBD2 matching over 7 bases. With V trimmed by 2 bases and J by 5 bases, 12 bases remained unmatched. Germline CDR1 and CDR2: KGHSH and LQKENI. CDR3 length: 17 amino acids. The CDR3 coding sequence is TGTGCCAGCTCACCAAGTCCCAGAGCGGGAATAAACAATGAGCAGTTCTTC. Translation: CASSPSPRAGINNEQFF.

The chain combines TRBV4-1 with TRBJ2-3; no firm D call. Trimming left V 2 bases short and J 0 bases short, with 12 bases between. This CDR3 spans 16 amino acids. In germline, CDR1 is MGHRA, CDR2 YSYEKL. In DNA form, the CDR3 reads TGCGCCAGCAGCCAATCTAGTGGGTTCAGCACAGATACGCAGTATTTT. Translation gives CASSQSSGFSTDTQYF.

This clone has only one observation. Additional DNA sequences in this sample encode the identical CDR3. V and J are TRBV5-1 and TRBJ2-1; unclear D gene. Trimming removed 0 bases at V and 4 bases at J, with 8 bases between. Germline V CDR1 and CDR2: SGHRS, YFSETQ. This CDR3 contains 14 residues. The CDR3 sequence: CASSLAGSYNEQFF. CDR3 nucleotide sequence: TGCGCCAGCAGCTTGGCAGGCAGTTACAATGAGCAGTTCTTC.

V usage is TRBV6-5 and J usage is TRBJ2-1, with TRBD2 matching over 9 bases. This CDR3 is 16 amino acids long. V shed 4 bases and J 6 bases; nucleotides not matched to a gene: 10. Germline V gene data show CDR1 as MNHEY and CDR2 as SVGAGI. The CDR3 DNA sequence: TGTGCCAGCAGTTCGGTAGCGGGAGCCAGCGGCAATGAGCAGTTCTTC. Its translation: CASSSVAGASGNEQFF.

This clone was seen only once. The V and J genes are TRBV6-4 and TRBJ2-6; D remains unclear. The CDR3 loop spans 16 amino acids. V was clipped by 2 bases and J by 0 bases, with 8 bases between them. Germline V lookup: CDR1 MRHNA, CDR2 SNTAGT. The CDR3 region has the DNA TGTGCCAGCAGTGACATAGGAGTCTCTGGGGCCAACGTCCTGACTTTC. It translates to CASSDIGVSGANVLTF.

The CDR3 sequence is CASSLVGSQPQHF. As DNA, the CDR3 is TGTGCCAGCAGCTTGGTAGGGTCTCAGCCCCAGCATTTT. This chain links TRBV5-6 with TRBJ1-5; D gene ambiguous. The CDR3 extends over 13 amino acids. Per the germline V gene, CDR1 is SGHDT and CDR2 is YYEEEE. V dropped 0 bases and J dropped 6 bases, with 7 bases sitting between them. Complete variable domain (other parts from reference TRBV5-6 and TRBJ1-5): DAGVTQSPTHLIKTRGQQVTLRCSPKSGHDTVSWYQQALGQGPQFIFQYYEEEERQRGNFPDRFSGHQFPNYSSELNVNALLLGDSALYLCASSLVGSQPQHFGDGTRLSIL.

The chain carries TRBV20-1 and TRBJ1-1; D remains ambiguous. Trimming stripped 4 bases from V and 4 bases from J, with 7 bases between. This CDR3 comprises 11 residues. Germline CDR1 reads DFQATT; CDR2 reads SNEGSKA (reference sequence). As DNA, the CDR3 is TGCAGTGCTAACGGGCCCACTGAAGCTTTCTTT. Its protein is CSANGPTEAFF.

The chain has TRBV25-1 and TRBJ2-3, with 7 positions matching TRBD1. This CDR3 comprises 15 residues. Trimming removed 10 bases from V and 0 bases from J; junction bases left unmatched: 10. From germline, CDR1 is MGHDK and CDR2 SYGVNS. The CDR3 DNA sequence: TGTGCCACTACCTCCGGGACAGCTAGCACAGATACGCAGTATTTT. This codes for CATTSGTASTDTQYF. Filled out from reference TRBV25-1 and TRBJ2-3, the complete variable domain reads EADIYQTPRYLVIGTGKKITLECSQTMGHDKMYWYQQDPGMELHLIHYSYGVNSTEKGDLSSESTVSRIRTEHFPLTLESARPSHTSQYLCATTSGTASTDTQYFGPGTRLTVL.

The chain couples TRBV27 to TRBJ1-6; D is unclear. The germline CDR1 and CDR2 sequences are MNHEY and SMNVEV (reference sequence). Trimming took 5 bases from V and 7 from J, leaving 12 bases between them. This CDR3 has 14 amino acids. The CDR3 DNA reads TGTGCCAGCAGTAAACACCCCAGGAATTCACCCCTCCACTTT. It encodes CASSKHPRNSPLHF.

The chain is built from TRBV5-6 and TRBJ2-7; the match to TRBD1 covers 9 bases. Per the germline V gene, CDR1 is SGHDT and CDR2 is YYEEEE. J lost 0 bases, V lost 4 bases, and 5 bases had no gene match. The CDR3 extends over 15 amino acids. The CDR3 DNA reads TGTGCCAGCAGCGCGGGACAGGGTAGCTCCTACGAGCAGTACTTC. Its translation: CASSAGQGSSYEQYF.

A remark on this clone: Other nucleotide sequences from this sample produce the same CDR3. The chain combines TRBV5-1 with TRBJ2-7, with D hard to call. The CDR3 spans 12 residues. CDR1 is SGHRS, CDR2 YFSETQ, per germline. The V end lost 0 bases, the J end lost 4 bases, and 5 bases lay between the germline ends. The DNA of the CDR3 is TGCGCCAGCAGCTTGGGAGGATACGAGCAGTACTTC. As protein: CASSLGGYEQYF.

This clone was counted ten times or more. The chain employs TRBV11-3 and TRBJ2-7; D call uncertain. The V end was cut by 5 bases, the J end by 7 bases, with 15 bases between. This CDR3 comprises 13 residues. The V gene's germline CDR1 is SGHNT and CDR2 YENEEA. CDR3 nucleotides: TGTGCCAGCAGCCGTCGACTGAGTGCGGAGCAGTACTTC. Translating it yields CASSRRLSAEQYF.

This clone was counted ten times or more. The chain links TRBV28 to TRBJ2-7, with 7 bases that match TRBD1. The CDR3 sequence is 16 residues long. After removal of 9 bases from V and 5 bases from J, the junction contained 19 bases not matched to a gene. Germline loops: CDR1 MDHEN, CDR2 SYDVKM. This CDR3 is CASKTREQGLRDEQYF. CDR3 in DNA: TGTGCCAGTAAAACCAGAGAACAGGGGCTCCGAGACGAGCAGTACTTC.